The 28 T cell receptor beta chains presented below share a single source sample, sequenced in a study of Graves' ophthalmopathy and Graves' hyperthyroidism. RNA transcripts were the source from which TCR beta CDR3 regions were amplified. HTBI primers primed a first-round RT-PCR, and a second-round multiplex PCR followed. Each CDR3 protein gets one entry after TCRdb re-called the multiplex PCR reads with MiXCR. The sample lists about 200,000 distinct CDR3 sequences, around 28% occurring once. The specimen was peripheral blood. The receptors stem from a man aged 50 to 60 with Graves' ophthalmopathy.

The rearrangement joins TRBV28 to TRBJ2-5, with 14 bases that match TRBD2. Germline lookup yields CDR1 MDHEN and CDR2 SYDVKM. After removal of 6 bases from V and 1 base from J, the junction contained 16 bases not matched to a gene. This CDR3 has 20 amino acids. The CDR3 protein is CASSPPLGTSGSGGQETQYF. The CDR3 DNA sequence: TGTGCCAGCAGCCCACCGCTGGGGACTAGCGGGAGCGGGGGCCAAGAGACCCAGTACTTC.

J is TRBJ2-2 and V is TRBV6-1; 8 positions agree with TRBD2. This CDR3 is 16 amino acids long. V dropped 6 bases and J dropped 4; count of bases not matched to a gene: 10. Germline V gene sequence: CDR1 MNHNS, CDR2 SASEGT. The CDR3 region is CASSVPAGAPTGELFF. The CDR3 nucleotides read TGTGCCAGCAGCGTCCCAGCGGGAGCACCCACCGGGGAGCTGTTTTTT.

This clonotype was seen at least ten times. The rearrangement links TRBV9 to TRBJ2-7; D gene unclear. The CDR3 totals 12 residues. Trimming removed 0 bases at V and 7 bases at J, with 8 bases between. Germline CDR1 SGDLS, CDR2 YYNGEE. The CDR3 DNA follows: TGTGCCAGCAGCGTAGGGGTTGGGGAGCAGTACTTC. The encoded protein is CASSVGVGEQYF.

The V and J genes are TRBV28 and TRBJ1-2; D gene uncertain. This CDR3 is 13 amino acids long. Germline CDR1 reads MDHEN; CDR2 reads SYDVKM. With 9 bases removed from V and 3 bases from J, the gap between germline ends came to 14 bases. CDR3 region: CASREETHYGYTF. Here the CDR3 DNA reads TGTGCCAGTCGTGAAGAAACTCACTATGGCTACACCTTC.

This clonotype was picked up many times. CDR3 sequence (DNA): TGTGCCAGCAGTTTGGGGGGGGGCCTCGCCAAAAACATTCAGTACTTC. Protein: CASSLGGGLAKNIQYF. The chain joins TRBV27 to TRBJ2-4, with D possibly matching TRBD2 (7 bases). V dropped 3 bases and J dropped 1 base, with 13 bases sitting between them. Germline CDR1 reads MNHEY; CDR2 reads SMNVEV (reference sequence). The CDR3 is made up of 16 amino acids.

V gene TRBV24-1 combines with J gene TRBJ1-5, with 8 bases matching TRBD1. Germline loops: CDR1 KGHDR, CDR2 SFDVKD. The CDR3 spans 17 residues. The junction had 7 bases not matched to a gene; V was cut back by 4 bases and J by 0 bases. Here the CDR3 reads CATSDPRTGGSNQPQHF. DNA for the CDR3: TGTGCCACCAGTGACCCTAGAACAGGGGGTAGCAATCAGCCCCAGCATTTT.

J is TRBJ1-2 and V is TRBV6-4, with 7 bases matching TRBD1. This CDR3 spans 13 amino acids. The germline V gene has CDR1 MRHNA and CDR2 SNTAGT. The ends lost 5 bases at V and 6 bases at J; junction bases unmatched: 6. The CDR3 DNA follows: TGTGCCAGCAGTTACCCAGGACAGGATGGCTACACCTTC. It yields the protein CASSYPGQDGYTF.

This clonotype was detected ten times or more. CDR3 coding DNA: TGTGCCAGCACCCCCCCCAGTCGGCAGGGCTACACCTTC. Encoded protein: CASTPPSRQGYTF. The gene calls are TRBV28 and TRBJ1-2; D call uncertain. The CDR3 length is 13 residues. Germline CDR1 MDHEN, CDR2 SYDVKM. V shed 7 bases and J shed 8 bases, with 17 bases lying between them.

This clonotype was seen repeatedly, ten times or more. This chain uses TRBV28 with TRBJ2-5; the D gene could be TRBD1 or TRBD2 (5 bases each). This CDR3 region has 14 residues. Trimming removed 6 bases at V and 6 bases at J, with 17 bases between. Germline CDR1 is MDHEN and CDR2 is SYDVKM. CDR3 nucleotides: TGTGCCAGCAGAGCGTTGGGGGAAATGAAGACCCAGTACTTC. Amino acid sequence: CASRALGEMKTQYF. The full variable domain, with the rest looked up from reference TRBV28 and TRBJ2-5, is DVKVTQSSRYLVKRTGEKVFLECVQDMDHENMFWYRQDPGLGLRLIYFSYDVKMKEKGDIPEGYSVSREKKERFSLILESASTNQTSMYLCASRALGEMKTQYFGPGTRLLVL.

This clonotype has ten or more counts. The chain recombines TRBV14 with TRBJ2-2; D unclear. The V and J ends lost 2 bases and 5 bases respectively, with 6 bases between them. From germline, CDR1 is SGHDN and CDR2 FVKESK. This CDR3 comprises 13 residues. The CDR3 reads CASSQIVTGELFF. The CDR3 DNA is TGTGCCAGCAGCCAAATTGTGACCGGGGAGCTGTTTTTT.

This clonotype was detected ten times or more. The V gene is TRBV14, the J gene TRBJ2-2, with D maybe TRBD1 (6 bases). V lost 4 bases, J lost 4 bases, and 7 bases lay in between. Per germline, CDR1 SGHDN and CDR2 FVKESK. The CDR3 spans 13 residues. The CDR3 sequence: CASSLDSTGELFF. The CDR3 DNA sequence: TGTGCCAGCAGCCTGGACAGCACCGGGGAGCTGTTTTTT.

This clonotype was recorded many times. CDR3 protein: CAIAGAERDKNIQYF. DNA for the CDR3: TGTGCCATCGCGGGAGCCGAACGCGACAAAAACATTCAGTACTTC. V gene TRBV6-1 combines with J gene TRBJ2-4, with 7 nucleotides matching TRBD2. Per germline, CDR1 MNHNS and CDR2 SASEGT. This CDR3 region has 15 residues. V dropped 10 bases and J dropped 3; count of bases not matched to a gene: 12.

This clonotype occurred many times. The chain uses TRBV6-2 or TRBV6-3 and TRBJ1-1, with D possibly TRBD1 on 6 matching bases. Trimming took off 6 bases at V and 4 bases at J, with 9 bases between the two ends. This CDR3 spans 12 amino acids. Germline CDR1 is MNHEY and CDR2 is SVGEGT. The CDR3 DNA reads as TGTGCCAGCAGACAGGGTACCACTGAAGCTTTCTTT. This codes for CASRQGTTEAFF.

This clonotype has a count of ten or more. The V gene is TRBV27, the J gene TRBJ2-5; 9 nucleotides line up with TRBD2. The length of the CDR3 is 15 residues. Trimming removed 8 bases from V and 1 base from J; junction bases left unmatched: 8. CDR1 is MNHEY, CDR2 SMNVEV, per germline (reference sequence). In DNA, the CDR3 is TGTGCCAGCGCCTTCGGCGGGAGGGCCCAAGAGACCCAGTACTTC. Protein product: CASAFGGRAQETQYF.

This clonotype was seen many times. The junction and the germline gene differ at one end; a read error may be behind it. The chain has TRBV28 and TRBJ2-7, with a tentative D call TRBD2 (6 bases). Germline V gene sequence: CDR1 MDHEN, CDR2 SYDVKM. The CDR3 sequence is 14 residues long. The chain's CDR3 is CASSTSGLSTTTHF. The CDR3 region has the DNA TGTGCCAGCAGTACCTCGGGACTTTCCACCACTACGCACTTC.

In its sample, this clonotype was seen many times. This chain links TRBV28 with TRBJ1-2; tentatively, D is TRBD1 (5 bases). The V and J ends lost 8 bases and 5 bases respectively, with 15 bases between them. The CDR3 extends over 13 amino acids. The germline V gene encodes CDR1 MDHEN and CDR2 SYDVKM. The CDR3 sequence: CASQAGTDYGYTF. The CDR3 bases are TGTGCCAGCCAAGCCGGGACGGATTATGGCTACACCTTC.

The chain combines TRBV12-3 or TRBV12-4 with TRBJ2-7, with TRBD2 as a possible D gene (6 bases). Trimming pared 5 bases from V and 0 bases from J, leaving 20 bases between. The CDR3 totals 17 residues. CDR3: CASSGRPSEPISYEQYF. CDR3 DNA: TGTGCCAGCAGTGGCCGGCCTAGCGAACCGATCTCCTACGAGCAGTACTTC.

This clonotype has ten or more counts. The gene calls are TRBV7-8 and TRBJ2-7; no definite D call. CDR1 is SGHVS, CDR2 FQNEAQ, per germline. This CDR3 comprises 14 residues. V lost 5 bases and J 5 bases, leaving 16 bases between the germline ends. The CDR3 sequence: CASSPVGLTDEQYF. In nucleotides, the CDR3 is TGTGCCAGCAGCCCGGTGGGCCTTACTGACGAGCAGTACTTC.

The chain has TRBV6-1 and TRBJ1-1; no clear D. V lost 1 base to trimming and J lost 2 bases, with 5 bases between them. In germline, CDR1 is MNHNS, CDR2 SASEGT. The CDR3 loop spans 13 amino acids. In nucleotides, the CDR3 is TGTGCCAGCAGTGAAGATCGAAACACTGAAGCTTTCTTT. It is translated as CASSEDRNTEAFF.

The chain has TRBV11-1 and TRBJ2-2; TRBD2 is a possible D gene (5 bases). Trimming cost V 6 bases and J 0 bases, with 17 bases left between them. This CDR3 is built from 17 residues. Germline V gives CDR1 SGHAT, CDR2 FQDESV (reference sequence). As DNA, the CDR3 is TGTGCCAGCAGTTCCCGAGGGAACTTCGCGAACACCGGGGAGCTGTTTTTT. It yields the protein CASSSRGNFANTGELFF.

Ten or more counts support this clonotype. This rearrangement joins TRBV29-1 to TRBJ1-1; possible D gene TRBD1, 5 bases. V lost 6 bases to trimming and J lost 0 bases, with 11 bases between them. From germline, CDR1 is SQVTM and CDR2 ANQGSEA. This CDR3 has 13 residues. The CDR3 region is CSVGTGMNTEAFF. CDR3 sequence (DNA): TGCAGCGTCGGGACGGGGATGAACACTGAAGCTTTCTTT. The variable domain in full, completed from reference TRBV29-1 and TRBJ1-1, reads SAVISQKPSRDICQRGTSLTIQCQVDSQVTMMFWYRQQPGQSLTLIATANQGSEATYESGFVIDKFPISRPNLTFSTLTVSNMSPEDSSIYLCSVGTGMNTEAFFGQGTRLTVV.

This clonotype showed up many times. This sequence joins TRBV5-1 and TRBJ2-7; D is unclear. This CDR3 has 14 residues. Between the trimmed V and J ends, which lost 1 base and 3 bases, there was a span of 11 bases. Germline CDR1 reads SGHRS; CDR2 reads YFSETQ. The CDR3 protein is CASSLNRLVYEQYF. In nucleotides, the CDR3 is TGCGCCAGCAGCTTGAATCGCCTAGTCTACGAGCAGTACTTC.

This clonotype was counted once. The V call is TRBV28, the J call TRBJ2-2; D may be TRBD1 (6 bases). The V gene's germline CDR1 is MDHEN and CDR2 SYDVKM. With 5 bases removed from V and 6 bases from J, the gap between germline ends came to 13 bases. The CDR3 contains 14 residues. CDR3: CASSRGGGAGELFF. The CDR3 DNA is TGTGCCAGCAGTAGAGGGGGTGGTGCCGGGGAGCTGTTTTTT.

At least ten counts were recorded for this clonotype. Here the CDR3 reads CASSVGQATSGNTIYF. CDR3 nucleotide sequence: TGTGCCAGCAGTGTGGGACAGGCGACCTCTGGAAACACCATATATTTT. The rearrangement links TRBV6-1 to TRBJ1-3; 8 nucleotides align to TRBD1. In germline, CDR1 is MNHNS, CDR2 SASEGT. V trimming: 4 bases; J trimming: 0 bases; junction bases outside the gene matches: 5. The CDR3 is 16 amino acids.

This clonotype occurred many times. The chain combines TRBV19 with TRBJ1-3; D ambiguous. This CDR3 has 16 amino acids. CDR1 is LNHDA and CDR2 is SQIVND in the germline V gene (reference sequence). V gave up 3 bases and J gave up 0 bases, with 12 bases separating them. CDR3 DNA: TGTGCCAGTAGTATTGCGGTTTGGCGCTCTGGAAACACCATATATTTT. Protein sequence: CASSIAVWRSGNTIYF.

This clonotype was recorded at least ten times. This may be a read error: a much more frequent sequence differs by one nucleotide. The rearrangement uses TRBV28 and TRBJ2-5; the match to TRBD1 covers 9 bases. Germline CDR1 and CDR2: MDHEN and SYDVKM. This CDR3 has 15 residues. The CDR3 here is CANSSTGTGLETQYF. The CDR3 DNA sequence: TGTGCCAACAGTTCCACCGGGACAGGGTTGGAGACCCAGTACTTC.

At least ten counts were recorded for this clonotype. J is TRBJ2-7 and V is TRBV12-3 or TRBV12-4; either TRBD1 or TRBD2 may fit D (6 bases each). The CDR3 covers 14 residues. V lost 5 bases and J lost 5, with 16 bases in between. The CDR3 bases are TGTGCCAGCAGTCTACGAGGGGGGTCGGACGAGCAGTACTTC. Its translation: CASSLRGGSDEQYF.

This clonotype was found many times. The rearrangement joins TRBV27 to TRBJ1-1; D is undetermined. The CDR3 is made up of 13 amino acids. The V end lost 2 bases, the J end lost 6 bases, and 10 bases lay between the germline ends. Germline values: CDR1 MNHEY, CDR2 SMNVEV (reference sequence). The CDR3 DNA reads as TGTGCCAGCAGTTTAACCCCAGAGGCTGAAGCTTTCTTT. Protein product: CASSLTPEAEAFF.